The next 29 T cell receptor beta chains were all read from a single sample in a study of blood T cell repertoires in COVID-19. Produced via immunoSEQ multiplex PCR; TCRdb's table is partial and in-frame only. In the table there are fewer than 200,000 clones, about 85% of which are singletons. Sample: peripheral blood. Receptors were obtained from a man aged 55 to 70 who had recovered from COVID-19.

DNA of the CDR3: TGCGCCAGCAGCTCCGGGACAGGGAGGACCTACGAGCAGTACTTC. Protein product: CASSSGTGRTYEQYF. The chain couples TRBV5-1 to TRBJ2-7, with 9 positions matching TRBD1. This CDR3 is 15 amino acids long. V was clipped by 3 bases and J by 2 bases; unmatched bases: 6. Germline V gives CDR1 SGHRS, CDR2 YFSETQ.

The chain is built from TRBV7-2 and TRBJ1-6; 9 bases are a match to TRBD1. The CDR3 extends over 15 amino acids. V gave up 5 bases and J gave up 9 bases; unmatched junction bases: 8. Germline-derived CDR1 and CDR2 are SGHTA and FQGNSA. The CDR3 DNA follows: TGTGCCAGCAGCATGACAGGGGGATTTGTTTCACCCCTCCACTTT. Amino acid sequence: CASSMTGGFVSPLHF.

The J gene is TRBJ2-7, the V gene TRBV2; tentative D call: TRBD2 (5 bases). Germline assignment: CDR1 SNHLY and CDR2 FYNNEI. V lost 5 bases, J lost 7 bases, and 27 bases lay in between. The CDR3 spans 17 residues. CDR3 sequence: CASSRGAGGNGSGEQYF. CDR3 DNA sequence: TGTGCCAGCAGTCGAGGAGCCGGAGGCAACGGGTCAGGTGAGCAGTACTTC.

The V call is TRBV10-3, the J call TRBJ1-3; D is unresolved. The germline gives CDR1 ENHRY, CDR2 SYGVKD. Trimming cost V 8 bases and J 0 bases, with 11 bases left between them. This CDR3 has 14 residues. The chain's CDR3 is CAIAGGTSGNTIYF. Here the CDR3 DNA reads TGTGCCATCGCCGGAGGTACCTCTGGAAACACCATATATTTT.

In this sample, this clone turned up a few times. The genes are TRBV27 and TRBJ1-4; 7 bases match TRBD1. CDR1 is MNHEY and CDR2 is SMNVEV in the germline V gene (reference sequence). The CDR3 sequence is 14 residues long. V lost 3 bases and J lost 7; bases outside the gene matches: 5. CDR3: CASSFTGASEKLFF. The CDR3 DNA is TGTGCCAGCAGTTTTACAGGGGCAAGTGAAAAACTGTTTTTT.

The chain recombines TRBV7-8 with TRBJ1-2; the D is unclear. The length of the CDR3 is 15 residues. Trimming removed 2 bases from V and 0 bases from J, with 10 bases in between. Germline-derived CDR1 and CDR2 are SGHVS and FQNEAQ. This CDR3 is CASSLTQMSNYGYTF. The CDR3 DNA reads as TGTGCCAGCAGCTTAACACAGATGTCTAACTATGGCTACACCTTC.

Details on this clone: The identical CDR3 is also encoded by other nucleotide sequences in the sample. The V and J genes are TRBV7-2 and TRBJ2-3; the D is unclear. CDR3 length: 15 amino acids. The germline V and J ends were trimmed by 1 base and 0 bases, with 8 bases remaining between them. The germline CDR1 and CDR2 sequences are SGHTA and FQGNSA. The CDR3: CASSLGPTSTDTQYF. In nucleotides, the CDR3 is TGTGCCAGCAGCTTAGGCCCCACTAGCACAGATACGCAGTATTTT.

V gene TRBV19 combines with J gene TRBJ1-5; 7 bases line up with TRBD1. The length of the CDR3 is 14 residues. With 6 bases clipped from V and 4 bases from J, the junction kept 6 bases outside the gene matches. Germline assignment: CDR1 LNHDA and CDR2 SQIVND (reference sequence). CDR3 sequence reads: CASRFRGRNQPQHF. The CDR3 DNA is TGTGCCAGTAGGTTCAGGGGGAGGAATCAGCCCCAGCATTTT.

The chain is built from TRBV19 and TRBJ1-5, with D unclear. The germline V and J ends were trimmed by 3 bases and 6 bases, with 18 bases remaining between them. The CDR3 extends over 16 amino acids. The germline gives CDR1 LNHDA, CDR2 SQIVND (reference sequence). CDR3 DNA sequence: TGTGCCAGTAGTATCCCCCCGGTCCGGAGGGCTCAGCCCCAGCATTTT. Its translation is CASSIPPVRRAQPQHF.

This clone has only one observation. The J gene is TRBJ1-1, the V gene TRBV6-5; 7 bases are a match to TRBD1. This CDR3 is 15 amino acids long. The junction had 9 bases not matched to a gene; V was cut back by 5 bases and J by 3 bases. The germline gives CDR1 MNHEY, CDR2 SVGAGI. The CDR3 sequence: CASSPRQGRYTEAFF. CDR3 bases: TGTGCCAGCAGTCCTCGACAGGGAAGGTACACTGAAGCTTTCTTT.

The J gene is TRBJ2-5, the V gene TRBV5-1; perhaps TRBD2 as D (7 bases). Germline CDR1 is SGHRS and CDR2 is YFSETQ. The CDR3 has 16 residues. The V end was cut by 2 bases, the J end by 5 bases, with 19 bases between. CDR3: CASSFTTGGSGETQYF. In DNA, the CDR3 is TGCGCCAGCAGCTTCACGACAGGCGGGAGTGGGGAGACCCAGTACTTC.

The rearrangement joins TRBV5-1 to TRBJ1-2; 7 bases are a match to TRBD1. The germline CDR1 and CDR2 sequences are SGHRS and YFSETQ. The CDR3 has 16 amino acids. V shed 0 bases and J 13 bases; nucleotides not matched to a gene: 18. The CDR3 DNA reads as TGCGCCAGCAGCTTGGCAGAAAGGGGGCTCTTCGTGTCGGGCACCTTC. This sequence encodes CASSLAERGLFVSGTF.

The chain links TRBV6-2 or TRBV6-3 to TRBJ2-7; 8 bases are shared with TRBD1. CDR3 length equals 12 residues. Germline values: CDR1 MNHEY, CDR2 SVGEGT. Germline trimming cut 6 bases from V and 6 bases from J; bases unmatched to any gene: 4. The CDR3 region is CASSRDRGEQYF. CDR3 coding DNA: TGTGCCAGCAGCCGCGACAGGGGCGAGCAGTACTTC.

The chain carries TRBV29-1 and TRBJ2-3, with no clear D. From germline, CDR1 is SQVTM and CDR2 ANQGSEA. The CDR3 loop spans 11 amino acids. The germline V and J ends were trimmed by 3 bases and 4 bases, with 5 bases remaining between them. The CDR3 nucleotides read TGCAGCGTTGATCTCTCAGATACGCAGTATTTT. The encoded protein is CSVDLSDTQYF.

CDR3 in amino acids: CASSYSTTGLNQPQHF. The DNA for the CDR3 is TGTGCCAGCAGTTACTCCACGACAGGCCTCAATCAGCCCCAGCATTTT. V and J are TRBV6-5 and TRBJ1-5; D is possibly TRBD1 (6 bases). CDR1 is MNHEY and CDR2 is SVGAGI in the germline V gene. The germline V and J ends were trimmed by 0 bases and 3 bases, with 12 bases remaining between them. The CDR3 sequence is 16 residues long.

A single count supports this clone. CDR3 amino acids: CASSQSLYEQYF. CDR3 DNA sequence: TGTGCCAGCAGCCAGAGTTTGTACGAGCAGTACTTC. The rearrangement links TRBV3-1 (or the pseudogene TRBV3-2) to TRBJ2-7; the D is unclear. Per the germline V gene, CDR1 is LGHDT and CDR2 is YNNKEL (reference sequence). V lost 3 bases and J 4 bases, leaving 7 bases between the germline ends. The length of the CDR3 is 12 residues.

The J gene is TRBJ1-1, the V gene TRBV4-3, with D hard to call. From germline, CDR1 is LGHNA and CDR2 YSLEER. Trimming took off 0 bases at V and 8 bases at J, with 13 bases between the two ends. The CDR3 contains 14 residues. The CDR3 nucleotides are TGCGCCAGCAGCCAAGAAAGTCCGGCGGTGGAAGCTTTCTTT. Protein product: CASSQESPAVEAFF.

The CDR3 region has the DNA TGTGCCAGCTCTCGCGGGGAGAGCACAGATACGCAGTATTTT. It encodes CASSRGESTDTQYF. The rearrangement uses TRBV3-1 (or the pseudogene TRBV3-2) and TRBJ2-3, with D perhaps TRBD2 (6 bases). V lost 8 bases to trimming and J lost 0 bases, with 12 bases between them. The CDR3 extends over 14 amino acids. Germline CDR1 LGHDT, CDR2 YNNKEL (reference sequence).

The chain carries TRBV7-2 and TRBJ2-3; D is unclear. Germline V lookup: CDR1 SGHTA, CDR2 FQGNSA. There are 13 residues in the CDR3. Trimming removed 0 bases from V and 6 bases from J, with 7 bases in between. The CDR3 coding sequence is TGTGCCAGCAGCTTAGCAGTTGCGGATACGCAGTATTTT. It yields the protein CASSLAVADTQYF.

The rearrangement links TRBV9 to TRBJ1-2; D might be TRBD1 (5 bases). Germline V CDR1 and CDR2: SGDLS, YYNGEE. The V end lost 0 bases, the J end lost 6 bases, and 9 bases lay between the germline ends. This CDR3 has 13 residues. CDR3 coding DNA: TGTGCCAGCAGCGTAGGGTCAGGGAATGGCTACACCTTC. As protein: CASSVGSGNGYTF.

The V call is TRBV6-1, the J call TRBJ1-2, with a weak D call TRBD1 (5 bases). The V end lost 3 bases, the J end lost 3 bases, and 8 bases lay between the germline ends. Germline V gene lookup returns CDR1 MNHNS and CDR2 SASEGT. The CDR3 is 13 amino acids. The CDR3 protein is CASSETVDYGYTF. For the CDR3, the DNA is TGTGCCAGCAGTGAGACAGTCGACTATGGCTACACCTTC.

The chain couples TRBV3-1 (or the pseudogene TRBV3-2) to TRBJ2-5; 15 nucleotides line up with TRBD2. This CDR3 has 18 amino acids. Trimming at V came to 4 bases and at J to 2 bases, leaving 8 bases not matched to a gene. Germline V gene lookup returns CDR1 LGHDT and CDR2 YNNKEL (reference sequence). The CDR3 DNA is TGTGCCAGCAGCCCTGGACTAGCGGGGGGGAGAGTTCAAGAGACCCAGTACTTC. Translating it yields CASSPGLAGGRVQETQYF.

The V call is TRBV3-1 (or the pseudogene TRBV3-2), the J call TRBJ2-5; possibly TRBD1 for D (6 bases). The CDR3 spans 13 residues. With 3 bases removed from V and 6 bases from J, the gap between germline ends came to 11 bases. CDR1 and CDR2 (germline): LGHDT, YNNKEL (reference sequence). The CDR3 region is CASSHGTTQTQYF. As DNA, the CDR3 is TGTGCCAGCAGCCATGGGACAACCCAGACCCAGTACTTC.

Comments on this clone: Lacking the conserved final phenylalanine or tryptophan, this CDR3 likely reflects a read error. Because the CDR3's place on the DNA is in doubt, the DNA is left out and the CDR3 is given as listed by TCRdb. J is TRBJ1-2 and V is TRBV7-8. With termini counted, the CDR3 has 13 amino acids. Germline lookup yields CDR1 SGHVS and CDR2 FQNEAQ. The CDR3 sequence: CASSGRTGEARSS.

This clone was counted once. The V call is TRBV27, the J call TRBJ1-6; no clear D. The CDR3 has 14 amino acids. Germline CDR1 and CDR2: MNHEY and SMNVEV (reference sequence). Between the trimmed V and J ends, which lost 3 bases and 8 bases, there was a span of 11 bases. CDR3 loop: CASSFRVEDSPLHF. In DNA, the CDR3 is TGTGCCAGCAGTTTCCGGGTCGAAGATTCACCCCTCCACTTT.

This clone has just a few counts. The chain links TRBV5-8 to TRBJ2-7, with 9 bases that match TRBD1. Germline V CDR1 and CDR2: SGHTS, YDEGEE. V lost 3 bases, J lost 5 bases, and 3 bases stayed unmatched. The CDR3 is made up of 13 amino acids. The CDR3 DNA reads TGTGCCAGCAGCTCCTGGACAGGGGACGAGCAGTACTTC. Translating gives CASSSWTGDEQYF. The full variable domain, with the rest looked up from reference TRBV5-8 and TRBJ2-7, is EAGVTQSPTHLIKTRGQQATLRCSPISGHTSVYWYQQALGLGLQFLLWYDEGEERNRGNFPPRFSGRQFPNYSSELNVNALELEDSALYLCASSSWTGDEQYFGPGTRLTVT.

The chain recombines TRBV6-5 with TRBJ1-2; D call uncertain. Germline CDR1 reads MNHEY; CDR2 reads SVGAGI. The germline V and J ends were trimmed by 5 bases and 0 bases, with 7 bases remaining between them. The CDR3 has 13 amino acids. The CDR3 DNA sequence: TGTGCCAGCAGTCGAGAACCTAACTATGGCTACACCTTC. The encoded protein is CASSREPNYGYTF.

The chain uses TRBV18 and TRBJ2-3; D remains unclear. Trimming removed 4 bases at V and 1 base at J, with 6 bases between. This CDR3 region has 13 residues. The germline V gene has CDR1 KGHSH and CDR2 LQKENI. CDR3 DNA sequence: TGTGCCAGCTCACTTCAGGGCACAGATACGCAGTATTTT. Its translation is CASSLQGTDTQYF.

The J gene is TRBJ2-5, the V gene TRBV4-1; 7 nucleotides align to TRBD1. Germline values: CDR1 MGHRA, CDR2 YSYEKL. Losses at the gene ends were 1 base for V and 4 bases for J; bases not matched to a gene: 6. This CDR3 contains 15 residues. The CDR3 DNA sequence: TGCGCCAGCAGCCAAGTTGGGCCAGGGGGAGAGACCCAGTACTTC. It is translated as CASSQVGPGGETQYF.